The next 7 T cell receptor beta chains were all read from a single sample in a study of blood T cell repertoires in COVID-19. The protocol was immunoSEQ multiplex PCR, while the TCRdb copy is restricted to in-frame clones and leaves out a portion. This table has approximately 170,000 clones, 84% appearing once. The sample comprised peripheral blood. These receptors all stem from a woman between 70 and 85 years old with COVID-19, enrolled during active disease.

The chain employs TRBV7-2 and TRBJ2-7; 7 nucleotides line up with TRBD2. This CDR3 comprises 13 residues. The junction had 4 bases not matched to a gene; V was cut back by 1 base and J by 7 bases. Germline CDR1 SGHTA, CDR2 FQGNSA. The CDR3 loop is CASSLGGTMEQYF. The CDR3 region has the DNA TGTGCCAGCAGCTTAGGGGGGACTATGGAGCAGTACTTC.

The chain joins TRBV9 to TRBJ2-7; a possible D gene is TRBD2 (6 bases). Trimming took off 0 bases at V and 3 bases at J, with 10 bases between the two ends. CDR3 length: 14 residues. Germline lookup yields CDR1 SGDLS and CDR2 YYNGEE. CDR3 in DNA: TGTGCCAGCAGCGTAGAGGCGGGAAACTACGAGCAGTACGTC. It translates to CASSVEAGNYEQYV.

The chain has TRBV29-1 and TRBJ1-1, with 12 bases matching TRBD1. The V gene's germline CDR1 is SQVTM and CDR2 ANQGSEA. CDR3 length equals 13 residues. V lost 7 bases and J lost 2; bases outside the gene matches: 2. The CDR3 here is CSGGTGGNTEAFF. In DNA form, the CDR3 reads TGCAGCGGTGGGACAGGGGGCAACACTGAAGCTTTCTTT.

In its sample, this clone was seen once. The chain is built from TRBV28 and TRBJ1-5; 8 positions match TRBD1. The length of the CDR3 is 16 residues. Per the germline V gene, CDR1 is MDHEN and CDR2 is SYDVKM. The V gene end was trimmed by 2 bases and the J gene end by 1 base; junction bases not matched to a gene: 4. The CDR3 sequence is CASSLRTGMSNQPQHF. DNA of the CDR3: TGTGCCAGCAGTTTAAGGACAGGGATGAGCAATCAGCCCCAGCATTTT.

The rearrangement joins TRBV5-1 to TRBJ1-5; TRBD1 matches 7 bases. CDR3 size: 14 residues. The junction had 5 bases not matched to a gene; V was cut back by 1 base and J by 7 bases. The germline V gene encodes CDR1 SGHRS and CDR2 YFSETQ. The CDR3 reads CASSLRGPGQPQHF. The DNA of the CDR3 is TGCGCCAGCAGCTTGAGGGGGCCTGGGCAGCCCCAGCATTTT.

The chain is built from TRBV27 and TRBJ1-1; TRBD1 aligns across 10 bases. The trim removed 5 bases at V and 9 bases at J, leaving 18 bases unmatched. CDR3 length equals 17 residues. CDR1 MNHEY and CDR2 SMNVEV come from the germline V gene (reference sequence). The CDR3 reads CASSRISGPLDRGQAFF. The CDR3 DNA reads as TGTGCCAGCAGTCGTATTTCGGGGCCTCTCGACAGGGGGCAAGCTTTCTTT.

The chain combines TRBV19 with TRBJ1-2; 7 bases are shared with TRBD1. Germline CDR1 LNHDA, CDR2 SQIVND (reference sequence). The CDR3 has 13 amino acids. V shed 3 bases, J shed 6 bases, and the junction held 4 bases outside the gene matches. CDR3 protein: CASSIDREDGYTF. CDR3 DNA sequence: TGTGCCAGTAGTATCGACAGGGAGGATGGCTACACCTTC. The variable domain in full, completed from reference TRBV19 and TRBJ1-2, reads DGGITQSPKYLFRKEGQNVTLSCEQNLNHDAMYWYRQDPGQGLRLIYYSQIVNDFQKGDIAEGYSVSREKKESFPLTVTSAQKNPTAFYLCASSIDREDGYTFGSGTRLTVV.